This T cell receptor beta chain was recorded in a study of cytomegalovirus exposure and HLA in healthy donors (dated by TCRdb to between 2016 and 2019). About the full investigation: According to an earlier analysis of 587 of the donors, some 180 million T cells yielded 117 million unique TCR beta sequences and around 280 Gb of sequence data. An early release covering roughly 640 HLA-typed donors comprised about 310 gigabases of sequencing data and around 85 million unique TCR sequences. Of the roughly 390 genotyped donors, about 80% fell in the genetic ancestry cluster associated with self-reported Caucasian donors. The study aimed to test whether signatures of past pathogen exposure could be identified by cataloging public T cell receptors. The study used immunosequencing to profile the T cell repertoires of 666 subjects and linked those repertoires to cytomegalovirus serostatus. Along with the roughly 610-subject first cohort, a separate validation cohort of around 110 different subjects was used. The study combined high-throughput TCR immunosequencing, statistical association of individual TCRs with disease status, and machine learning to predict cytomegalovirus infection status. In a later analysis, previously published TCR beta repertoires from about 640 donors were re-analyzed and high-resolution HLA genotyping was added so that TCR occurrence patterns could be studied. Rather than drawing on any new phenotypic data, the later analysis identified candidate immune exposures from TCR beta sequences and the way those sequences occurred across donors. In an earlier analysis of 500 to 650 of the donors, high-throughput TCR beta sequencing was used to judge whether each TCR beta V gene segment behaved as functional or pseudogenic. Donor age, sex, ethnicity and CMV serostatus were collected together with the repertoire data. In a later genetic analysis, genome-wide SNP genotypes for about three fifths of the roughly 670 donors were used, and that subset was treated as a discovery cohort. Every repertoire in the discovery cohort had been generated on one and the same sequencing platform. HLA typing included class I and class II loci at four-digit resolution. Typing coverage differed by locus: A, B, C, DRB1 and DQB1 were typed in about 620-630 donors, DQA1 in about 560, DPA1 in roughly 590, and DPB1 in roughly 450. Roughly 5 DR-DQ haplotypes were treated as single units for association and clustering because of strong linkage in the cohort. On average, roughly 200,000 unique TCR beta nucleotide sequences were sequenced per donor among 398 genotyped donors of the cohort, with roughly 20% of those sequences being non-productive. On the study overall, not on this receptor specifically: Cytomegalovirus status was reported to be diagnosed by the classifier with high specificity and sensitivity in both the original and validation cohorts. Assigning TCR associations to individual alleles was difficult when HLA alleles, especially DR and DQ, strongly co-occurred. An association between a missense DCLRE1C variant and V-gene and J-gene trimming of TCR beta chains was found in a later genetic analysis and replicated in an independent cohort. Because HLA typing was missing for some donors at each locus, association tests included only the typed subset. In an earlier analysis of about 600 of the donors, most TCR beta V segments appeared in productive rearrangements about 87% or about 30% of the time, broadly matching IMGT annotations. A further reported finding was that TCR beta sequences accurately predicted the HLA-A and HLA-B alleles for most subjects in the first cohort. The authors suggested that the approach could potentially be generalized to other disease states and immunological phenotypes. Linkage disequilibrium might explain the correlated functional status among segregating V segments, but an unknown experimental factor could not be excluded. At a false discovery rate of 0.05, a later analysis linked some 18,000 TCR beta sequences to specific HLA alleles. A later analysis found that most CMV-associated TCR beta chains appeared HLA-restricted, with HLA associations seemingly driven largely by CMV exposure. Most TCR sequences were observed very rarely across donors, whereas some public TCRs were present in many individuals. Some 16 rarely observed V segments, including chromosome 9 orphons, were excluded from the earlier analysis of 550 to 700 of the donors because counts were too low. In a later genetic analysis, fewer N-insertions in productive TCRs were reported among donors in an Asian-associated ancestry cluster than the roughly 710-donor mean. CMV serostatus was the only immune exposure information available for the cohort. Compared with equally common non-associated chains, HLA-associated TCR beta chains in a later analysis were more clonally expanded and had lower generation probabilities. A group of highly shared sequence variants was considered likely to be a technical artifact of the sequencing pipeline. In a later analysis, the rate of TCR association differed among HLA loci, with DRB1 alleles having the most associated TCRs and HLA-C alleles having the fewest. In vitro tests confirmed that a few of the cytomegalovirus-associated TCR beta chains recognize cytomegalovirus antigens. The presence/absence analyses assumed that sequencing depth was roughly uniform across donors, and that assumption may not be true. Only TCR beta chains were sequenced in this cohort, and the absence of alpha or paired-chain data limited detectable features. Some IMGT-functional V segments, including TRBV6-2 and TRBV6-3, could not be told apart with the 87-base-pair reads, so those segments were excluded. A total of around 150 TCR beta chains were listed by the study as associated with cytomegalovirus. A later analysis reported that several top co-occurrence clusters appeared linked to parvovirus B19, influenza, CMV and Epstein-Barr virus.

In regard to this clone: This receptor's antigen is unknown. No much larger clone exists at a distance of one base, and base qualities are not known.

At the junction V is shortened by 0 bases and J by 5 bases; bases outside the gene matches: 4. Reading from cysteine to phenylalanine, the CDR3 counts 15 amino acids. Only CDR3 DNA is held: 45 bases, read in frame from base 1. CDR1 and CDR2 are drawn from the germline V gene (reference sequence): SGHNT, YYREEE. In total, approximately 700 healthy bone marrow donors made up the cohort. Cohort members were all nominally healthy when sampled, although unrecorded immune exposures were likely present. The donor tested CMV seronegative and was one of the 352 seronegative cohort members. A peripheral blood sample was collected from each donor, and TCR beta sequencing was performed on peripheral blood mononuclear cells. The Qiagen DNeasy Blood Extraction Kit was used to extract genomic DNA from the blood cell samples. The library was prepared using the immunoSEQ multiplex PCR assay. For the multiplex PCR, a mixture combining 60 forward primers for TCR Vbeta segments and 13 reverse primers for TCR Jbeta segments was used. A multiplex PCR assay on genomic DNA amplified the CDR3 region of rearranged TCR beta genes. The amplified TCR beta libraries were sequenced on the Illumina HiSeq System as 87-base-pair reads. Per the original workflow: A later analysis counted tens of millions of unique TCR beta chains across the 650 to 700 repertoires, and 9.5 million to 11 million of these chains were shared by at least two donors. Raw reads were error-corrected and collapsed into unique sequences with a nearest-neighbor algorithm that merged closely related sequences to remove PCR and sequencing errors. CDR3 sequences were aligned to IMGT reference sequences to assign V, D and J gene segments. For a sequence to be retained, a match of at least six nucleotides to both a V gene segment and a J gene segment was required. Rearrangements were classified as productive when the CDR3 lacked stop codons and remained in frame with V and J, and all other rearrangements were classified as non-productive. CDR3 was defined according to IMGT convention as the region running from the second conserved V-encoded cysteine to the conserved J-encoded phenylalanine. The earlier analysis of roughly 590 of the donors excluded sequences that lacked an unambiguous match to a single V gene segment. In an earlier analysis of a few hundred of the donors, V segments were called functional above 56.7% productive rearrangements and were called segregating when the between-donor standard deviation exceeded 5%. A statistical classification framework was built to diagnose cytomegalovirus status from the catalog of TCR beta chain sequences. V and J gene assignment, in a later analysis, came from comparing TCR nucleotide sequences with IMGT/GENE-DB human TR gene sequences. Using the TCRdist pipeline, a later analysis assigned CDR3 sequences along with most-parsimonious VDJ recombination scenarios. In a later analysis, each TCR beta chain was defined by its CDR3 amino acid sequence together with its V-gene family, and reads lacking a unique V-gene family were excluded. To address suspected cross-contamination and a sequencing artifact, a later analysis removed approximately 600 highly shared, low-generation-probability nucleotide sequences. For each public chain, a later analysis derived a clonal expansion index from normalized ranks of inferred template counts within each repertoire. In a later analysis, generation probabilities were computed with a VDJ recombination model fitted to out-of-frame rearrangements, and the resulting probabilities were checked against IGoR. In a later analysis, hypergeometric tests were used to score TCR-TCR, TCR-HLA and TCR-CMV co-occurrence, with a repertoire-size bias correction applied to TCR pairs. To estimate false discovery rates, a later analysis permuted the HLA or CMV assignments 20 times. In a later analysis, co-occurring TCRs were grouped with DBSCAN, and TCRdist sequence similarity was added when clustering was performed within HLA-allele-positive subsets. Repertoires with fewer than 30,000 or more than 120,000 public chains, plus five repertoires with anomalous nucleotide sharing, were excluded from co-occurrence clustering. TCRdb limited this immuneACCESS table to in-frame rearrangements with V and J called. A share of clones is missing; checked studies link under half to unresolved V genes, and the rest is unexplained. V, J and clone size were drawn from that table, and D and trimming were deduced from the DNA. Within this sample are under 200,000 clones, with roughly 80% of them counted one time only. Of the sample, over 2% is held by the ten largest clones.

This clonotype originated in a man aged 60 to 75 in good health and CMV-seronegative. The chain links TRBV5-4 with TRBJ2-2; TRBD1 matches 7 bases in the middle. The sequencing input was PBMCs. The DNA sequence follows: TGTGCCAGCAGCTTGGCCTCCAGGGGGACCGGGGAGCTGTTTTTT. Protein translation: CASSLASRGTGELFF.